This T cell receptor (beta chain) was sequenced in a study of blood T cell repertoires in COVID-19 (dated by TCRdb to the early 2020s). Background for the entire study: Samples from collaborators originated in the United States, Italy and Spain and spanned both the acute and convalescent phases of COVID-19. Samples were obtained from the ongoing ImmuneRACE study (first 160 participants) and from 1,254 subjects provided by 6 global collaborators. The material from the prospective study consisted of cDNA or gDNA derived from T cells, B-cell-depleted T cells, or PBMCs. Where available, HLA class I and class II types were obtained from metadata supplied by the sample provider rather than from assay-based typing. Subjects who had been exposed to COVID-19, were actively infected with it, or had recovered from it provided the deeply sampled blood TCRbeta repertoires that made up the dataset. The repertoires were released in a freely available public database meant as a resource for research on the immune response to SARS-CoV-2. A de-identified subject ID, COVID-19 status, age in years and sex were almost always included in the sample metadata. General study outcomes and caveats: The amount of clinical and demographic metadata varied by source and participant and was provided uncurated.

Including the terminal cysteine and phenylalanine, the CDR3 comprises 13 residues. Only CDR3 DNA is held: 39 bases, read in frame from base 1. CDR1 and CDR2 are drawn from the germline V gene: MNHEY, SVGAGI. V is reduced by 5 bases and J by 9 bases, leaving a spacing of 16 bases between them. As regards this clone: Its antigen has not been determined. The sample holds no much larger clone one base away, and base qualities are not on file.

Each collaborating institution followed its own protocols to collect whole blood in K2EDTA tubes. Collaborator samples were shipped for TCRbeta analysis as frozen whole blood, isolated PBMCs, or DNA extracted from either sample type. TCRbeta CDR3 regions were amplified from genomic DNA by means of the immunoSEQ Assay, a bias-controlled multiplex PCR. The study's own analysis went as follows. The number of nucleated cells in each sample was estimated from the amplification of reference gene primers within the assay. Sequence reads were collapsed and filtered to measure the absolute abundance of every unique TCRbeta CDR3 rearrangement. For each sample, productive Simpson clonality was calculated as the square root of Simpson's diversity index across productive rearrangements. TCRdb took this table from immuneACCESS and kept in-frame rearrangements with V and J called. Such tables lack part of the clones; where checked against another copy, unresolved V genes explain under half of the gap, and the rest is unexplained. V, J and clone size were drawn from that table, and D and trimming were deduced from the DNA. This sample holds about 280,000 clones; roughly 85% were observed only once. The ten largest clones capture 4% to 6% of the sample.

The sequenced sample was peripheral blood. This TCR was sampled from a middle-aged man with active or convalescent COVID-19. The chain is made from TRBV6-5 and TRBJ1-2; a tentative D match to TRBD1 spans 5 bases. For the CDR3, the sequence is CASSQSWGESYTF. The bases are TGTGCCAGCAGTCAAAGTTGGGGGGAAAGCTACACCTTC.